This is a list of T cell receptor beta chains from one sample in a study of PD-L1 blockade in urothelial cancer. Only in-frame clones appear in the TCRdb table, and some are missing; sequencing was by immunoSEQ multiplex PCR. The table includes about 80,000 clones, 85% detected once. The specimen comprised PBMCs, sampled around atezolizumab (anti-PD-L1) treatment. Receptors were obtained from a man aged 40-49 years with urothelial cancer. CDR3s include the opening cysteine and the closing phenylalanine or tryptophan. The D gene is left open where the match is weak. Clone sizes are given selectively: once, few, many, or a class where the clone is expanded.

NA	TRBV9	TRBJ2-7	NA	CASSTWGREQYF	TGTGCCAGCAGCACCTGGGGGCGGGAGCAGTACTTC
NA	TRBV27	TRBJ1-2	NA	CASSLSPGNSGYTF	TGTGCCAGCAGTTTATCGCCAGGGAATAGTGGCTACACCTTC
NA	TRBV28	TRBJ1-1	NA	CASSRHQGRGTEAFF	TGTGCCAGCAGTCGCCATCAGGGGCGCGGCACTGAAGCTTTCTTT
TRBD1	TRBV9	TRBJ1-1	NA	CASRGQGNTEAFF	TGTGCCAGCCGAGGACAGGGGAACACTGAAGCTTTCTTT
NA	TRBV9	TRBJ2-3	NA	CASSRIGADTQYF	TGTGCCAGCAGCCGGATCGGAGCTGATACGCAGTATTTT
NA	TRBV28	TRBJ1-5	NA	CASSFSVRQPQHF	TGTGCCAGCAGTTTCTCGGTTCGTCAGCCCCAGCATTTT
NA	TRBV2	TRBJ2-3	NA	CASSDREDTQYF	TGTGCCAGCAGTGACAGGGAAGATACGCAGTATTTT
NA	TRBV7-9	TRBJ2-5	NA	CASSHRTRGETQYF	TGTGCCAGCAGCCATAGAACGCGGGGAGAGACCCAGTACTTC
TRBD2	TRBV28	TRBJ2-7	once	CASRPGGTTSYEQYF	TGTGCCAGCAGGCCGGGAGGGACGACCTCCTACGAGCAGTACTTC
NA	TRBV9	TRBJ2-1	once	CASSVAGDEQFF	TGTGCCAGCAGCGTAGCAGGCGATGAGCAGTTCTTC
NA	TRBV6-6	TRBJ1-5	NA	CASSLAGDNQPQHF	TGTGCCAGCAGCCTAGCCGGGGATAATCAGCCCCAGCATTTT
TRBD2	TRBV4-2	TRBJ2-1	NA	CASSQDLGTSDYNEQFF	TGTGCCAGCAGCCAAGATCTAGGGACTAGCGATTACAATGAGCAGTTCTTC
NA	TRBV6-1	TRBJ1-2	NA	CASSETSPGSGYTF	TGTGCCAGCAGTGAAACCTCACCGGGTAGCGGCTACACCTTC
TRBD1	TRBV6-5	TRBJ2-3	once	CAATGLNPDTQYF	TGTGCCGCGACAGGGTTAAACCCAGATACGCAGTATTTT
NA	TRBV2	TRBJ1-2	NA	CASSDSGDYGYTF	TGTGCCAGCAGTGATAGCGGGGACTATGGCTACACCTTC
NA	TRBV28	TRBJ1-5	NA	CASKKLPRGYLSNQPQHF	TGTGCCAGCAAGAAGCTCCCAAGGGGATATCTAAGCAATCAGCCCCAGCATTTT